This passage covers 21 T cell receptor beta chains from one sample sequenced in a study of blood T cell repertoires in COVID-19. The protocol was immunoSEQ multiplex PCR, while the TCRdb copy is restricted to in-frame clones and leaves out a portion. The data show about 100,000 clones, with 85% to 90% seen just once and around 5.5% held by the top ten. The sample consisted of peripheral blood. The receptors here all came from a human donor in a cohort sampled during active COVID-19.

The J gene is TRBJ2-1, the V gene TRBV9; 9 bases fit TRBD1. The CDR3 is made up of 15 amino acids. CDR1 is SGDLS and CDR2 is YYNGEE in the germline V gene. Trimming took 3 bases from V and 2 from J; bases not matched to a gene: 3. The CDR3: CASSAGQGPYNEQFF. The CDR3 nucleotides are TGTGCCAGCAGCGCAGGACAGGGGCCCTACAATGAGCAGTTCTTC.

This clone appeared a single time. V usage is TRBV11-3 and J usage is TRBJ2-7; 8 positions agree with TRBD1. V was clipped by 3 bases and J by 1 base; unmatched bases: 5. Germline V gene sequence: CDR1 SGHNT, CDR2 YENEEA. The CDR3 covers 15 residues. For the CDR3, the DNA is TGTGCCAGCAGCTTTGGACAGGGAGGATCCTACGAGCAGTACTTC. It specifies CASSFGQGGSYEQYF.

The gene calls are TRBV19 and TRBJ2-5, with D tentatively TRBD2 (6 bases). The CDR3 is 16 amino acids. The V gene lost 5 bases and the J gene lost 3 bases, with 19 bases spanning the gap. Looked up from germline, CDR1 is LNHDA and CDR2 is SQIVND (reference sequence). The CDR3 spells CASSVQNGLMKETQYF. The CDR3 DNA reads TGTGCCAGTAGTGTTCAAAACGGACTAATGAAAGAGACCCAGTACTTC.

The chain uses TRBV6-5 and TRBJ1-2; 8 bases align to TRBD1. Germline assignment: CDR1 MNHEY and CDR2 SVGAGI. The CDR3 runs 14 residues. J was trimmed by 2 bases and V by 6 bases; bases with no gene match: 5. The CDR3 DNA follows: TGTGCCAGCAGGCGGACAGGGCTAAACTATGGCTACACCTTC. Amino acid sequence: CASRRTGLNYGYTF.

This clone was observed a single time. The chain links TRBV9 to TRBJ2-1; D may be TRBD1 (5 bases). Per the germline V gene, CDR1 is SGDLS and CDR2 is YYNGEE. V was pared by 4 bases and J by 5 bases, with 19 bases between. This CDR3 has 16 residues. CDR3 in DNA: TGTGCCAGCAGCCTAACAGGCAAGGCGGCAAACAATGAGCAGTTCTTC. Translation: CASSLTGKAANNEQFF. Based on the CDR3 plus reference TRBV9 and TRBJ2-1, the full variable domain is DSGVTQTPKHLITATGQRVTLRCSPRSGDLSVYWYQQSLDQGLQFLIQYYNGEERAKGNILERFSAQQFPDLHSELNLSSLELGDSALYFCASSLTGKAANNEQFFGPGTRLTVL.

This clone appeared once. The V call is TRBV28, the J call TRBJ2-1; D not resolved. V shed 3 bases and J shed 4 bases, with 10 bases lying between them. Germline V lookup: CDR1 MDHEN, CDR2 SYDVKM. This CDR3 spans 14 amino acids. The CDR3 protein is CASSLSFPYNEQFF. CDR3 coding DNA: TGTGCCAGCAGTTTGTCTTTCCCTTACAATGAGCAGTTCTTC.

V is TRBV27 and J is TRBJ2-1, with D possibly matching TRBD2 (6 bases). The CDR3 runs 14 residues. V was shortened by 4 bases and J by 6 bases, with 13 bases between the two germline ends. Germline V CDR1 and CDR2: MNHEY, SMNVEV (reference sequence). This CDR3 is CASSYIRELNEQFF. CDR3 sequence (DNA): TGTGCCAGCAGTTACATCCGGGAGCTCAATGAGCAGTTCTTC.

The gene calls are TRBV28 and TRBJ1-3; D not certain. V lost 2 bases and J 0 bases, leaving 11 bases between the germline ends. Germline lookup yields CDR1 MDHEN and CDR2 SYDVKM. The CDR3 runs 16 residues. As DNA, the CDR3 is TGTGCCAGCAGTTTAGTTTTGGAGATCTCTGGAAACACCATATATTTT. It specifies CASSLVLEISGNTIYF. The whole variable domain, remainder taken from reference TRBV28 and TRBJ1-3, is DVKVTQSSRYLVKRTGEKVFLECVQDMDHENMFWYRQDPGLGLRLIYFSYDVKMKEKGDIPEGYSVSREKKERFSLILESASTNQTSMYLCASSLVLEISGNTIYFGEGSWLTVV.

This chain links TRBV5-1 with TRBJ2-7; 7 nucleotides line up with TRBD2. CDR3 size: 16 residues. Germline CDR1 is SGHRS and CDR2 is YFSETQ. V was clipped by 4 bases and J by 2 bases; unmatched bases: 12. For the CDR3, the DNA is TGCGCCAGCAGCCCCGAGGGGAGGGGACGCGCCTACGAGCAGTACTTC. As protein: CASSPEGRGRAYEQYF.

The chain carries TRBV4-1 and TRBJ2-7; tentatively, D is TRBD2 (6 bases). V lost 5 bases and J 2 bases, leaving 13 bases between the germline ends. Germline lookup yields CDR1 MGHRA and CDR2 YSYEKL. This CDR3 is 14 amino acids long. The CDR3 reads CASSFRLGTYEQYF. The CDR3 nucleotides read TGCGCCAGCAGCTTCAGACTAGGGACCTACGAGCAGTACTTC.

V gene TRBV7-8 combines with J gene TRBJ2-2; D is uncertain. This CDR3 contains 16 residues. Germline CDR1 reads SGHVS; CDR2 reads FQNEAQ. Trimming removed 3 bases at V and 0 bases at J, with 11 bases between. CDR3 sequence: CASSLLESTNTGELFF. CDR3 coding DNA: TGTGCCAGCAGCTTGCTTGAGAGCACGAACACCGGGGAGCTGTTTTTT.

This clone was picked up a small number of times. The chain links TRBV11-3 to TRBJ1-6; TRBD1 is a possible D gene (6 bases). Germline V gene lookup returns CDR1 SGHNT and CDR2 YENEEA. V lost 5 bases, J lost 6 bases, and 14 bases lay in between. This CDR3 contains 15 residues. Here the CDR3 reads CASSPSDRFNSPLHF. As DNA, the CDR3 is TGTGCCAGCAGCCCTTCGGACAGATTTAATTCACCCCTCCACTTT. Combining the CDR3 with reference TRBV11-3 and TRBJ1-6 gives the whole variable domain EAGVVQSPRYKIIEKKQPVAFWCNPISGHNTLYWYLQNLGQGPELLIRYENEEAVDDSQLPKDRFSAERLKGVDSTLKIQPAELGDSAVYLCASSPSDRFNSPLHFGNGTRLTVT.

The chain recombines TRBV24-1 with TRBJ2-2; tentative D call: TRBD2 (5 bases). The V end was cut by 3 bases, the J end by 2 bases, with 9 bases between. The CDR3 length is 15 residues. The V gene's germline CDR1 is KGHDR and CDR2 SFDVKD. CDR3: CATSDIGINTGELFF. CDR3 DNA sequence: TGTGCCACCAGTGATATCGGGATTAACACCGGGGAGCTGTTTTTT.

The CDR3 here is CASSPGQGIYNEQFF. The CDR3 DNA sequence: TGTGCCAGCAGTCCCGGACAGGGCATCTACAATGAGCAGTTCTTC. The V gene is TRBV7-6, the J gene TRBJ2-1, with 8 bases fitting TRBD1. The germline V gene encodes CDR1 SGHVS and CDR2 FNYEAQ. V dropped 6 bases and J dropped 3; count of bases not matched to a gene: 7. The CDR3 runs 15 residues.

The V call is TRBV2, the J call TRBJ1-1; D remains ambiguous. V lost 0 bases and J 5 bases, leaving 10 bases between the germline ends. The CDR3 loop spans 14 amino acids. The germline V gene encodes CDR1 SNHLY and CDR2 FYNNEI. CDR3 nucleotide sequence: TGTGCCAGCAGTGAAGCGCCTGGGAGGACTGAAGCTTTCTTT. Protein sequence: CASSEAPGRTEAFF.

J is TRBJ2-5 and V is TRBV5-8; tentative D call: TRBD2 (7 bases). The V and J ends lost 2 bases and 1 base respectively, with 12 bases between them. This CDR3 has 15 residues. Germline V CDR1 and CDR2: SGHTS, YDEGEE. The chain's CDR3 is CASSFGRGGQETQYF. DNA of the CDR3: TGTGCCAGCAGCTTTGGGAGGGGGGGCCAAGAGACCCAGTACTTC.

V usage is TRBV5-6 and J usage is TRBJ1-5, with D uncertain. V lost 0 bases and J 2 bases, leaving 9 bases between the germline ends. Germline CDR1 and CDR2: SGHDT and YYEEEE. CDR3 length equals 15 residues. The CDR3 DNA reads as TGTGCCAGCAGCTTGGTGGCAGATCGCAATCAGCCCCAGCATTTT. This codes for CASSLVADRNQPQHF. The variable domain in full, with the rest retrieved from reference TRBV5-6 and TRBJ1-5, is DAGVTQSPTHLIKTRGQQVTLRCSPKSGHDTVSWYQQALGQGPQFIFQYYEEEERQRGNFPDRFSGHQFPNYSSELNVNALLLGDSALYLCASSLVADRNQPQHFGDGTRLSIL.

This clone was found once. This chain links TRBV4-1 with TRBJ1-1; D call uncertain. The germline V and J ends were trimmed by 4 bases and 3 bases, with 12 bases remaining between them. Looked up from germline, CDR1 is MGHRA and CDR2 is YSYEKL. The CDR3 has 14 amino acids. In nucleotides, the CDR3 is TGCGCCAGCAGCCGGGCAGGTCAACACACTGAAGCTTTCTTT. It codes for CASSRAGQHTEAFF.

CDR3 sequence: CASSLGGEVKTGELFF. The CDR3 bases are TGTGCCAGCAGCTTGGGGGGAGAGGTTAAGACCGGGGAGCTGTTTTTT. V gene TRBV5-4 combines with J gene TRBJ2-2; a weak D match, TRBD2 (5 bases). The germline V gene encodes CDR1 SGHNT and CDR2 YYREEE (reference sequence). This CDR3 is built from 16 residues. The germline V and J ends were trimmed by 0 bases and 5 bases, with 14 bases remaining between them.

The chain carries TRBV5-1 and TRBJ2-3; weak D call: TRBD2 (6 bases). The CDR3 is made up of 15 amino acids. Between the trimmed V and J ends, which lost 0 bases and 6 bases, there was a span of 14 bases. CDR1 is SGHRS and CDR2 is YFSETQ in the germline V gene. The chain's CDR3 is CASSLGQPSGDTQYF. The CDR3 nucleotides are TGCGCCAGCAGCTTGGGACAGCCCAGCGGGGATACGCAGTATTTT.

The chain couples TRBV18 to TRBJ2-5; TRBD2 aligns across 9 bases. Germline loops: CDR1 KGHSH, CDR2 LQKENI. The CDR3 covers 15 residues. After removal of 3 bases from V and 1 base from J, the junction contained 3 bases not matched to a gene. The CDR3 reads CASSPLAGSQETQYF. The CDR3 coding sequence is TGTGCCAGCTCACCCCTAGCGGGGAGCCAAGAGACCCAGTACTTC.